Listed below are T cell receptor beta chains from one sample, sequenced in a study of blood T cell repertoires in COVID-19. Some clones are missing from TCRdb's copy, which holds only in-frame ones; the method was immunoSEQ multiplex PCR. Of some 220,000 clones listed, 75% to 85% are singletons. The sequenced sample consisted of peripheral blood. Receptors were obtained from a human donor in a cohort sampled during active COVID-19. The CDR3 runs from the conserved cysteine through the conserved F or W. Each record gives: CDR3 DNA, CDR3 protein, J gene, clone size, V gene, D gene. A D gene is named only where the DNA matches it firmly. Rows may omit the clone size; those that give it use once, few, many or a size class.

TGTGCCAGCTCCAGAGGGACAGGAGATCAGCCCCAGCATTTT | CASSRGTGDQPQHF | TRBJ1-5 | NA | TRBV18 | TRBD1
TGTGCCAGCAGTCCCCAACAGCGGGAGAACACTGAAGCTTTCTTT | CASSPQQRENTEAFF | TRBJ1-1 | NA | TRBV27 | NA
TGTGCCAGCACCCCTCGACAGGGCCCTGCCTACGAGCAGTACTTC | CASTPRQGPAYEQYF | TRBJ2-7 | once | TRBV27 | TRBD1
TGTGCCAGCAGCTTGATGGGGGGTAACACCGGGGAGCTGTTTTTT | CASSLMGGNTGELFF | TRBJ2-2 | NA | TRBV5-4 | NA
TGTGCCAGCAGTCCCCAGGATGATTACAATGAGCAGTTCTTC | CASSPQDDYNEQFF | TRBJ2-1 | few | TRBV27 | NA
TGTGCCAGTAGTGCCAGGGGAGAGAACACTGAAGCTTTCTTT | CASSARGENTEAFF | TRBJ1-1 | NA | TRBV19 | NA
TGTGCCAGCGGGGGACAGTGGAATCAGCCCCAGCATTTT | CASGGQWNQPQHF | TRBJ1-5 | NA | TRBV2 | TRBD1
TGTGCCATCAGTGAAGGGGACAGCGGTAATTCACCCCTCCACTTT | CAISEGDSGNSPLHF | TRBJ1-6 | NA | TRBV10-3 | TRBD1
TGTGCCAGTAGTCTAGGGACTATGAGCACAGATACGCAGTATTTT | CASSLGTMSTDTQYF | TRBJ2-3 | NA | TRBV19 | TRBD2
TGTGCCACCAGTGATTTTGGGACAGGGGGTAGCGATACGCAGTATTTT | CATSDFGTGGSDTQYF | TRBJ2-3 | NA | TRBV24-1 | TRBD1
TGTGCCAGCAGCCCGGGACAGGGTGGCTACAATGAGCAGTTCTTC | CASSPGQGGYNEQFF | TRBJ2-1 | NA | TRBV7-6 | TRBD1
TGTGCCAGCACCAAGCTCGGAGCTAACTATGGCTACACCTTC | CASTKLGANYGYTF | TRBJ1-2 | NA | TRBV6-5 | NA
TGTGCCAGCAGTGAATATTCGCCGGACAGGGGGGCTCAGCCCCAGCATTTT | CASSEYSPDRGAQPQHF | TRBJ1-5 | many | TRBV25-1 | TRBD1
TGCGCCAGCAGCTCGGACGGGACACTAAATCAGCCCCAGCATTTT | CASSSDGTLNQPQHF | TRBJ1-5 | NA | TRBV5-1 | NA
TGTGCCAGCTCACTTCCGGGAGCCACAGATACGCAGTATTTT | CASSLPGATDTQYF | TRBJ2-3 | NA | TRBV18 | NA
TGTGCCAGCAGTCGATCCGGGGTTGGGGAGCAGTACTTC | CASSRSGVGEQYF | TRBJ2-7 | NA | TRBV27 | NA
TGTGCCAGCAGTGCGGGTAACAATGAGCAGTTCTTC | CASSAGNNEQFF | TRBJ2-1 | few | TRBV6-4 | NA
TGTGCCAGCAGCTTACCGGGAGAGACCCAGTACTTC | CASSLPGETQYF | TRBJ2-5 | NA | TRBV11-3 | NA
TGTGCCAGCAGTTGGGACAGGCTGAGGTTCGTGGATGAAAAACTGTTTTTT | CASSWDRLRFVDEKLFF | TRBJ1-4 | NA | TRBV6-8 | TRBD1
TGCGCCAGCAGCCGAGCCCAGGTTTTCGAGCAGTACTTC | CASSRAQVFEQYF | TRBJ2-7 | NA | TRBV5-1 | NA
TGTGCCAGCAGTCGGTCGGGGGGCTACGAGCAGTACTTC | CASSRSGGYEQYF | TRBJ2-7 | once | TRBV6-5 | TRBD2
TGTGCCAGCAGCTTGGGGGCATCTAACTCTGGGGCCAACGTCCTGACTTTC | CASSLGASNSGANVLTF | TRBJ2-6 | few | TRBV7-6 | NA
TGTGCCAGCTCACCACCGGGAGGAACTAACTATGGCTACACCTTC | CASSPPGGTNYGYTF | TRBJ1-2 | few | TRBV18 | NA
TGTGCCAGCAGTTTGAACAGGGGTTACGAGCAGTACTTC | CASSLNRGYEQYF | TRBJ2-7 | NA | TRBV12-3/TRBV12-4 | TRBD1
TGTGCCACCAGCAGAGATCGACAGGGCGGATCACCCCTCCACTTT | CATSRDRQGGSPLHF | TRBJ1-6 | once | TRBV15 | TRBD1
TGTGCCAGCAGTACAGGACAGGGGGCACAGACCCAGTACTTC | CASSTGQGAQTQYF | TRBJ2-5 | NA | TRBV28 | TRBD1
TGTGCCAGCAGGGACACCTCTGGAAACACCATATATTTT | CASRDTSGNTIYF | TRBJ1-3 | NA | TRBV5-5 | NA
TGCGCCAGCAGCCCCAATCCAACTAATGAAAAACTGTTTTTT | CASSPNPTNEKLFF | TRBJ1-4 | NA | TRBV4-1 | NA
TGTGCCAGCAGCCAAGATTGGGCAGATTATTCACCCCTCCACTTT | CASSQDWADYSPLHF | TRBJ1-6 | NA | TRBV14 | NA
TGTGCCAGCTCACCACTGGACAGGGTAGAGGACATTCAGTACTTC | CASSPLDRVEDIQYF | TRBJ2-4 | many | TRBV18 | TRBD1
TGTGCCTGGAGTGTACGGCTAGCGGGGGGGCCGGGTGAGCAGTTCTTC | CAWSVRLAGGPGEQFF | TRBJ2-1 | NA | TRBV30 | TRBD2
TGTGCCAGTAGTATTAAAGAGACCCAGTACTTC | CASSIKETQYF | TRBJ2-5 | NA | TRBV19 | NA
TGCGCCAGCAGTGAGTCGGCACAGATCTATGGCTACACCTTC | CASSESAQIYGYTF | TRBJ1-2 | NA | TRBV10-2 | NA
TGTGCCAGCAGTGAAGTTGGGACAGGGTATGGCTACACCTTC | CASSEVGTGYGYTF | TRBJ1-2 | NA | TRBV6-1 | TRBD1
TGCGCCAGCAGCCCTACCTCGGGTAGCGGGAAGGAGACCCAGTACTTC | CASSPTSGSGKETQYF | TRBJ2-5 | NA | TRBV5-1 | TRBD2
TGTGCCAGTAGTACCGCGTCCGGGACTACAGTCGGGGAGCTGTTTTTT | CASSTASGTTVGELFF | TRBJ2-2 | NA | TRBV19 | TRBD2
TGTGCCAGCCTTAGCCCCACAGGATCGGCCAACGTCCTGACTTTC | CASLSPTGSANVLTF | TRBJ2-6 | NA | TRBV6-1 | NA
TGCGCCAGTTCGACCGGGACAGCGAACACCGGGGAGCTGTTTTTT | CASSTGTANTGELFF | TRBJ2-2 | NA | TRBV10-1 | TRBD1
TGTGCCAGCAGCCTAGACCGACAGCGCACAGATACGCAGTATTTT | CASSLDRQRTDTQYF | TRBJ2-3 | NA | TRBV11-2 | NA
TGTGCCAGCAGTGAATATCTAGCGGGAAGCTCCTACAATGAGCAGTTCTTC | CASSEYLAGSSYNEQFF | TRBJ2-1 | NA | TRBV25-1 | TRBD2
TGCGCCAGCAGCTTGCCCTCAGGAGGGCCAACTTCTGGGGCCAACGTCCTGACTTTC | CASSLPSGGPTSGANVLTF | TRBJ2-6 | NA | TRBV5-1 | NA
TGTGCCAGCAGCCGCATCGGGGAGACCCAGTACTTC | CASSRIGETQYF | TRBJ2-5 | NA | TRBV11-1 | NA
TGTGCCAGCAGCCAGCAGGTGGACTATGGCTACACCTTC | CASSQQVDYGYTF | TRBJ1-2 | NA | TRBV14 | NA
TGTGCCAGTAGTATCCGGGTCGCGAGCTCTGGGGCCAACGTCCTGACTTTC | CASSIRVASSGANVLTF | TRBJ2-6 | NA | TRBV19 | NA
TGTGCCAGCAGATCCCCCGGGATAACAAATTCCTACAATGAGCAGTTCTTC | CASRSPGITNSYNEQFF | TRBJ2-1 | NA | TRBV28 | NA
TGTGCCAGCAAAGAGACAGCAACTAATGAAAAACTGTTTTTT | CASKETATNEKLFF | TRBJ1-4 | NA | TRBV5-5 | NA
TGTGCCAGCAGCCACTCAGGGCGGGGAGCTTTCTTT | CASSHSGRGAFF | TRBJ1-1 | NA | TRBV3-1/TRBV3-2 | NA
TGTGCCAGCAGCCGATCTACGGACTCAAGCTCTGGAAACACCATATATTTT | CASSRSTDSSSGNTIYF | TRBJ1-3 | few | TRBV7-8 | NA
TGTGCCAGCGGGCGGGAGAGGCTCGTAGATACGCAGTATTTT | CASGRERLVDTQYF | TRBJ2-3 | NA | TRBV27 | TRBD2
TGTGCCACGGGGGGGACCGTCAATCAGCCCCAGCATTTT | CATGGTVNQPQHF | TRBJ1-5 | once | TRBV2 | NA
TGCAGCGTTGAGGTGCTACCAACGACCCAGTACTTC | CSVEVLPTTQYF | TRBJ2-5 | once | TRBV29-1 | NA
TGCGCCAGCAGTGAACCGGGACAGGGGTTAGAAAAACTGTTTTTT | CASSEPGQGLEKLFF | TRBJ1-4 | NA | TRBV5-1 | TRBD1
TGTGCCAGCAGCTCGGCCGGGACAGTGAGGTCCAATGAGCAGTTCTTC | CASSSAGTVRSNEQFF | TRBJ2-1 | NA | TRBV7-3 | TRBD1
TGTGCCAGCAGCCAAGAAACTTGGCATCGACAGGAGATGGTCACCGGGGAGCTGTTTTTT | CASSQETWHRQEMVTGELFF | TRBJ2-2 | once | TRBV3-1/TRBV3-2 | NA
TGTGCCAGTAGTATGGGGCTGGCAGGCTACACCTTC | CASSMGLAGYTF | TRBJ1-2 | many | TRBV19 | NA
TGTGCCAGCAGCCAAGGCAGGGGCTGGTACGAGCAGTACTTC | CASSQGRGWYEQYF | TRBJ2-7 | NA | TRBV3-1/TRBV3-2 | NA
TGTGCCAGCAGACGATCGGACAGCCAATATGGCTACACCTTC | CASRRSDSQYGYTF | TRBJ1-2 | few | TRBV27 | NA
TGTGCCAGCAGCTTGGGGGGGATTGGCACTGAAGCTTTCTTT | CASSLGGIGTEAFF | TRBJ1-1 | NA | TRBV13 | NA
TGTGCCAGCAGTCCCTACGGGGCAGGCGGGACTAGCGGGAGCAACACCGGGGAGCTGTTTTTT | CASSPYGAGGTSGSNTGELFF | TRBJ2-2 | NA | TRBV27 | TRBD2